This TCR beta chain was sequenced during a study of blood T cell repertoires in COVID-19. As for the study in general: From T cells, B-cell-depleted T cells, or PBMCs came the material, which was cDNA or gDNA.

The V end lost 2 bases, the J end lost 1 base, and 5 bases lay between the germline ends. The CDR3 length is 13 residues. Germline CDR1 is MNHEY and CDR2 is SVGAGI. Clones were sequenced by immunoSEQ multiplex PCR, and TCRdb holds only the in-frame ones, with some missing. Of 190,000 or so clones detected, 86% appear once; the ten largest clones hold 2.9%. Source material: peripheral blood. This clonotype was obtained from a woman aged 25-40 years with active or convalescent COVID-19. This chain joins TRBV6-5 and TRBJ1-1, with D uncertain. CDR3 nucleotides: TGTGCCAGCAGTTACGGGAGGAACACTGAAGCTTTCTTT. Amino acids: CASSYGRNTEAFF.